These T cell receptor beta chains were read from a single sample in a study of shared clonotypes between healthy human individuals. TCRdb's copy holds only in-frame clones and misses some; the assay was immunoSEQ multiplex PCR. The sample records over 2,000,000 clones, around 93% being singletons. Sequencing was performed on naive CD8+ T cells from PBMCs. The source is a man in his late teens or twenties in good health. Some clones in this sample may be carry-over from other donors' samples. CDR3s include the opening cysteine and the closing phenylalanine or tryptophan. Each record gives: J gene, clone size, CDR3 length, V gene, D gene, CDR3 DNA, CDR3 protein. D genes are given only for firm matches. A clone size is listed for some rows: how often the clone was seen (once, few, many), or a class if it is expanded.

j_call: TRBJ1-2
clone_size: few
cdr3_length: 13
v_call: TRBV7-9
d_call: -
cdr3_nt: TGTGCCAGCAGCTTAGATGGGCCCTATGGCTACACCTTC
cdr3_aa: CASSLDGPYGYTF

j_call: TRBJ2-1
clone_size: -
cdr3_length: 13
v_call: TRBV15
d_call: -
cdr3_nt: TGTGCCACAGGGGGTATCTCCTACAATGAGCAGTTCTTC
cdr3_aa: CATGGISYNEQFF

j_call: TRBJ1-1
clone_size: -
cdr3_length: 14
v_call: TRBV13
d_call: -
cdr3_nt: TGTGCCAGCAGCCCGAGGACTGCGCACACTGAAGCTTTCTTT
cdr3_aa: CASSPRTAHTEAFF

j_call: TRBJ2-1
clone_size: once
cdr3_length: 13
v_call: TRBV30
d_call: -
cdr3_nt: TGTGCCTGGAGTGTCGGAGACAACAATGAGCAGTTCTTC
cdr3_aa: CAWSVGDNNEQFF

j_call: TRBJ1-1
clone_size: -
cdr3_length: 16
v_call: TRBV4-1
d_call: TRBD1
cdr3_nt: TGCGCCAGCAGCCAGGCCGGACAGGGACTGAACACTGAAGCTTTCTTT
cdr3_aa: CASSQAGQGLNTEAFF

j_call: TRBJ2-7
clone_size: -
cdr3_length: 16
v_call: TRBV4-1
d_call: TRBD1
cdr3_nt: TGCGCCAGCAGCCAAGAGAGGGGACAGGGGTACTACGAGCAGTACTTC
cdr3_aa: CASSQERGQGYYEQYF

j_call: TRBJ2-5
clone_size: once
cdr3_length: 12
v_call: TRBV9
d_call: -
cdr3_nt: TGTGCCAGCAGCTCCTACGAAGAGACCCAGTACTTC
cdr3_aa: CASSSYEETQYF

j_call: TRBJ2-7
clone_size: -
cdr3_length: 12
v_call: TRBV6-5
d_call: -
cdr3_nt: TGTGCCAGCAGGGAGACGGTTTACGAGCAGTACTTC
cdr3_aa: CASRETVYEQYF

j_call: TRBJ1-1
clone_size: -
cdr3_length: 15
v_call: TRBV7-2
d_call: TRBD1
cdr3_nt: TGTGCCAGCAGCATTGGACAGGGCCTAGACACTGAAGCTTTCTTT
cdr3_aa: CASSIGQGLDTEAFF

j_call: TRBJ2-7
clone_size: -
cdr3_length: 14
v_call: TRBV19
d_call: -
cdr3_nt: TGTGCCAGTAGTAATTGGGGACGATATCACGAGCAGTACTTC
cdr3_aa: CASSNWGRYHEQYF

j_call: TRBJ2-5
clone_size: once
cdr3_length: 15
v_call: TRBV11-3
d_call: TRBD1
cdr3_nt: TGTGCCAGCAGCCAGAGTCGGACAGGGGATGAGACCCAGTACTTC
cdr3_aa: CASSQSRTGDETQYF

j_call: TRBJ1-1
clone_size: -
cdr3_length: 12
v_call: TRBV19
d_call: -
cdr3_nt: TGTGCCAGTAGTGGGGCACTCACTGAAGCTTTCTTT
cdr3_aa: CASSGALTEAFF

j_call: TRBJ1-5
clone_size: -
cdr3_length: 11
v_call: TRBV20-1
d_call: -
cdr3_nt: TGCAGTGCCTCTCCCGAAGAGCCCCAGCATTTT
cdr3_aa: CSASPEEPQHF

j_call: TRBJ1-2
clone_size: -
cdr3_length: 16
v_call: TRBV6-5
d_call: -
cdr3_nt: TGTGCCAGCAGTTCCACGCCCCCTTCCCTTGACTATGGCTACACCTTC
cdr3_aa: CASSSTPPSLDYGYTF

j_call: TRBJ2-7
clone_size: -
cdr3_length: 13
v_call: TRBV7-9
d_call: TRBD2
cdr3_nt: TGTGCCAGCAGCTTTGGGGGGGCCTACGAGCAGTACTTC
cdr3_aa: CASSFGGAYEQYF

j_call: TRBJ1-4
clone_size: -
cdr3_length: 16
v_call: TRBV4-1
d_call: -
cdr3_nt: TGCGCCAGCAGCCAAGAGGGGAGGGGGGCATATGAAAAACTGTTTTTT
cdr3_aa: CASSQEGRGAYEKLFF

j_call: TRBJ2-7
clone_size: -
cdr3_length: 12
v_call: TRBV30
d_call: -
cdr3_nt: TGTGCCTGGAGTGTAAGTAGGGGCGAGCAGTACTTC
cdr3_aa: CAWSVSRGEQYF

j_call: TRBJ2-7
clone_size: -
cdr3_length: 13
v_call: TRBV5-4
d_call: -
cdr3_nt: TGTGCCAGCAGCTTGGAGGGTAGCTACGAGCAGTACTTC
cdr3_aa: CASSLEGSYEQYF

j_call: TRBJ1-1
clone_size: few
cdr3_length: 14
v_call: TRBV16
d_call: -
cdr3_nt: TGTGCCAGCAGCCAATCGCGGGGCAACACTGAAGCTTTCTTT
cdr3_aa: CASSQSRGNTEAFF

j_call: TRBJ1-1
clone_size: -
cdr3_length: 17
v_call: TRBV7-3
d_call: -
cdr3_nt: TGTGCCAGCAGCGGAGGGGGTCCCCTAAACCTGAACACTGAAGCTTTCTTT
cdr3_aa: CASSGGGPLNLNTEAFF

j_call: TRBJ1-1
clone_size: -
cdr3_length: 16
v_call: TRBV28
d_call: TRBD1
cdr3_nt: TGTGCCAGCAGTTTAAGGGGAACAGGGGTAAACACTGAAGCTTTCTTT
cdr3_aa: CASSLRGTGVNTEAFF

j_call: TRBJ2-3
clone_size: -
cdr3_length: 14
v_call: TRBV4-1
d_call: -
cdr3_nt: TGCGCCAGCAGCCAAGTATGGGGGAAAGATACGCAGTATTTT
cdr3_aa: CASSQVWGKDTQYF

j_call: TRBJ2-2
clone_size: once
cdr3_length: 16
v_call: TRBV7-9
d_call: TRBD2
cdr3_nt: TGTGCCAGCAGTGGGAGCGGGAGGGCCGGCACCGGGGAGCTGTTTTTT
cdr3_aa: CASSGSGRAGTGELFF

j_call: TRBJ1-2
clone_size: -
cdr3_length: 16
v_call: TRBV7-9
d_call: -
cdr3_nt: TGTGCCAGCAGCTTTCCCGAGACCAAAGCTAACTATGGCTACACCTTC
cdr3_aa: CASSFPETKANYGYTF

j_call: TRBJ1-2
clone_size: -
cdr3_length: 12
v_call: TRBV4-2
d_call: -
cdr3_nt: TGTGCCAGCAGCCAAGATAGGAGGGCGTACACCTTC
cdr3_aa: CASSQDRRAYTF

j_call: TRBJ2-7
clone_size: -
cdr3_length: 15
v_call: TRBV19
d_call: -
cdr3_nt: TGTGCCAGTAGTATAGGAGGGGGTAGGCCCTACGAGCAGTACTTC
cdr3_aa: CASSIGGGRPYEQYF

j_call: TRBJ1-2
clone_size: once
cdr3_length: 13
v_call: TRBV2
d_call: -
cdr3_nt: TGTGCCAGCACCGAAGCGGGGGGCTTGGGCTACACCTTC
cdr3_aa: CASTEAGGLGYTF

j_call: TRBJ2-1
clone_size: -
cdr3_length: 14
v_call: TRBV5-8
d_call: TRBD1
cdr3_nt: TGTGCCAGCACTGGACAGGGGACCCCAAATGAGCAGTTCTTC
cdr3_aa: CASTGQGTPNEQFF